This T cell receptor (beta chain) was captured by sequencing in a study of beta chain features in type 1 diabetes. Overall study context: No patient-donor differences in age, gender, total cells or subset yield.

Study-wide findings and caveats: Among patients with Type 1 diabetes, TCRB CDR3s were moderately but significantly shorter in every one of the four CD4+ subsets. There was no resolution here of whether HLA type influences TCRB rearrangement.

Points on this clone: The antigen is not known. Other nucleotide sequences in the sample specify the same CDR3.

Reverse transcribing all isolated RNA meant expressed TCRB transcripts were sequenced. The method was immunoSEQ multiplex PCR; TCRdb's version includes in-frame clones alone and lacks a portion of them. Of hundreds of thousands of clones listed, around 15% are singletons. This CDR3 contains 12 residues. V gave up 6 bases and J gave up 4 bases; unmatched junction bases: 1. Germline CDR1 reads MDHEN; CDR2 reads SYDVKM. The genes are TRBV28 and TRBJ2-7; 9 bases map to TRBD2. The TCR was taken from a man younger than 35 in good health. The specimen was naive CD4+ T cells from blood. The CDR3 sequence is CASSLAGYEQYF. The CDR3 bases are TGTGCCAGCAGCCTAGCGGGATACGAGCAGTACTTC.